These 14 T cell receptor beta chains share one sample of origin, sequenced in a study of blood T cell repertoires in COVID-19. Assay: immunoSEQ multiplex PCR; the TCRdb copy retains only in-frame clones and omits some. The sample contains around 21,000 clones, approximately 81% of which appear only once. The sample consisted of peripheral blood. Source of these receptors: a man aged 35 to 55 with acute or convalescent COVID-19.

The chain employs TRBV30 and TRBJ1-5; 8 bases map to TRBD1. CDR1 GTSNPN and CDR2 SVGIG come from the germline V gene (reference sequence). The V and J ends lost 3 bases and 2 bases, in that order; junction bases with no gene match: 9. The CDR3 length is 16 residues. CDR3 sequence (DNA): TGTGCCTGGAGCCCAATCGACAGGGGTGGCAATCAGCCCCAGCATTTT. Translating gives CAWSPIDRGGNQPQHF.

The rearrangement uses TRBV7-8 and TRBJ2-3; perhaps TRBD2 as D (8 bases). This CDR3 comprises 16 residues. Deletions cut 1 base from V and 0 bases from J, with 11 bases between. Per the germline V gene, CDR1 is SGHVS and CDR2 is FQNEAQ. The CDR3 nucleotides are TGTGCCAGCAGCTTAGTAGCGGGACAGAGCACAGATACGCAGTATTTT. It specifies CASSLVAGQSTDTQYF.

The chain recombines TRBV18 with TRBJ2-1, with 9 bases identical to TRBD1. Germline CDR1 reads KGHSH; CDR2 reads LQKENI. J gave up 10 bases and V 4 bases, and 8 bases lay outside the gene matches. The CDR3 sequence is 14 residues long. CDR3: CASSRERTGVEQFF. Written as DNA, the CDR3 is TGTGCCAGCTCACGCGAACGGACAGGGGTCGAGCAGTTCTTC. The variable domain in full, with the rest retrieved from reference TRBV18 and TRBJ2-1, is NAGVMQNPRHLVRRRGQEARLRCSPMKGHSHVYWYRQLPEEGLKFMVYLQKENIIDESGMPKERFSAEFPKEGPSILRIQQVVRGDSAAYFCASSRERTGVEQFFGPGTRLTVL.

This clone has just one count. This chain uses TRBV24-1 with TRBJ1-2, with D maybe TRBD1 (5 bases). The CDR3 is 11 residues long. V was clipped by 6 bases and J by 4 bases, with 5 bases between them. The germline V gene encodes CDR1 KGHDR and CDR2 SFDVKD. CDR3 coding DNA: TGTGCCACCAGTCAGGGCTATGGCTACACCTTC. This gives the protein CATSQGYGYTF.

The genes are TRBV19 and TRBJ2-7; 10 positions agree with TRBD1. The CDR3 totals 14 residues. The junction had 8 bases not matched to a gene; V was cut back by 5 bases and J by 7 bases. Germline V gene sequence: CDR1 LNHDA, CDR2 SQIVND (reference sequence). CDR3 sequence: CASSLETGGREQYF. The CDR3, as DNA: TGTGCCAGTAGTCTGGAGACAGGGGGCCGGGAGCAGTACTTC. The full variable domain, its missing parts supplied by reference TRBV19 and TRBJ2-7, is DGGITQSPKYLFRKEGQNVTLSCEQNLNHDAMYWYRQDPGQGLRLIYYSQIVNDFQKGDIAEGYSVSREKKESFPLTVTSAQKNPTAFYLCASSLETGGREQYFGPGTRLTVT.

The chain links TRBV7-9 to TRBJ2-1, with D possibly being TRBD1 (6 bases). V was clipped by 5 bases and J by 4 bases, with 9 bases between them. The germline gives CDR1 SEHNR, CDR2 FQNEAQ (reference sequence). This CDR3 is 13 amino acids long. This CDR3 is CASSTGQYNEQFF. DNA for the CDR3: TGTGCCAGCAGCACCGGACAGTACAATGAGCAGTTCTTC.

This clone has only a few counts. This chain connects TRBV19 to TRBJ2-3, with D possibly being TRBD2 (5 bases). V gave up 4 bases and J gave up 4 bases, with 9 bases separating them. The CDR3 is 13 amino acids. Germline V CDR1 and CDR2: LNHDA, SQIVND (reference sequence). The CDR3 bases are TGTGCCAGTAGTAACGCGGGCGCAGATACGCAGTATTTT. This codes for CASSNAGADTQYF.

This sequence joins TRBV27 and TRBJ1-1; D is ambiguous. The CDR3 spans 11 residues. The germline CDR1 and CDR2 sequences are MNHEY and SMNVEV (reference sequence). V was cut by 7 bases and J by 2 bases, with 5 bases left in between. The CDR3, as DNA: TGTGCCAGCAAGCGAAACACTGAAGCTTTCTTT. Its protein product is CASKRNTEAFF.

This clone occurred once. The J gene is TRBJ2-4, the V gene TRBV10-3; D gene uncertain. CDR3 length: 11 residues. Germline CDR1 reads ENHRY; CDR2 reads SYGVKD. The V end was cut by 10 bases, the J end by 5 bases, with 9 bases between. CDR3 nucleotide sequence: TGTGCCACCCGGCTAGAAAACATTCAGTACTTC. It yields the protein CATRLENIQYF.

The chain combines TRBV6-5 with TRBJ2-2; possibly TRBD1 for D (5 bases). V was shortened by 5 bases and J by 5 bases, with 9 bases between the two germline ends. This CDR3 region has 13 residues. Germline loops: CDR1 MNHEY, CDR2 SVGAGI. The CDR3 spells CASSRGETGELFF. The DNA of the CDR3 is TGTGCCAGCAGTAGGGGTGAAACCGGGGAGCTGTTTTTT.

CDR3 sequence: CASSTGVFKNIQYF. CDR3 nucleotide sequence: TGTGCCAGCAGTACAGGGGTGTTCAAAAACATTCAGTACTTC. The chain employs TRBV6-2 or TRBV6-3 and TRBJ2-4, with 7 nucleotides matching TRBD1. V trimming: 5 bases; J trimming: 3 bases; junction bases outside the gene matches: 4. This CDR3 is 14 amino acids long. CDR1 and CDR2 from the germline V gene are MNHEY and SVGEGT.

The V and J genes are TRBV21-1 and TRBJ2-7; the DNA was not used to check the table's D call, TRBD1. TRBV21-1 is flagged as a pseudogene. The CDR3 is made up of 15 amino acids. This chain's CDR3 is CASSKDGGQGHEQYF. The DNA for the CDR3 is TGTGCCAGCAGCAAAGACGGGGGACAGGGTCACGAGCAGTACTTC.

CDR3 protein: CASSPSRDREDRSQPQHF. The CDR3 region has the DNA TGTGCCAGCAGCCCTAGCCGGGACAGGGAGGATAGGAGTCAGCCCCAGCATTTT. V usage is TRBV7-9 and J usage is TRBJ1-5; 9 bases match TRBD1. The CDR3 is 18 amino acids. V shed 5 bases and J 6 bases; nucleotides not matched to a gene: 17. The V gene's germline CDR1 is SEHNR and CDR2 FQNEAQ (reference sequence). Drawing the rest from reference TRBV7-9 and TRBJ1-5, the complete variable domain is DTGVSQNPRHKITKRGQNVTFRCDPISEHNRLYWYRQTLGQGPEFLTYFQNEAQLEKSRLLSDRFSAERPKGSFSTLEIQRTEQGDSAMYLCASSPSRDREDRSQPQHFGDGTRLSIL.

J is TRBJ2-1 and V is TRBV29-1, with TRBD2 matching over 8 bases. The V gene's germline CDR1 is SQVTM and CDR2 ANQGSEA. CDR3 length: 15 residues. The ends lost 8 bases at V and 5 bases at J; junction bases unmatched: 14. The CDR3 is CSLNLAGRGDNEQFF. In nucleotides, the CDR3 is TGCAGCCTTAACCTAGCGGGCCGGGGGGACAATGAGCAGTTCTTC.